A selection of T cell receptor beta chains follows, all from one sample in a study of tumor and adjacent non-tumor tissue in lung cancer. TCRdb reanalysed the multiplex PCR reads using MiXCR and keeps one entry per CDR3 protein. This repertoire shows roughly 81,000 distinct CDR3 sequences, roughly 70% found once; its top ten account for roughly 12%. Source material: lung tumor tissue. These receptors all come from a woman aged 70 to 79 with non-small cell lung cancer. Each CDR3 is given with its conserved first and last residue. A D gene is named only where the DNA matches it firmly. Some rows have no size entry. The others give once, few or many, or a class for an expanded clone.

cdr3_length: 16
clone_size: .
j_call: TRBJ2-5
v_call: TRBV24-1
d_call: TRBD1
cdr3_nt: TGTGCCACCAGTGTTTTTTTACAGGGGCGAGGGGAGACCCAGTACTTC
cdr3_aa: CATSVFLQGRGETQYF

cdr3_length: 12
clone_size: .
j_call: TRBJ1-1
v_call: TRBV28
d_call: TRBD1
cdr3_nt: TGTGCCAGCTGTTCCCCGCGGACAGGAGCTTTCTTT
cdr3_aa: CASCSPRTGAFF

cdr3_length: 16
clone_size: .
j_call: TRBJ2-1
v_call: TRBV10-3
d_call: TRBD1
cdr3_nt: TGTGCCATCAGTGGCAAGCAGGGGGTGGTTAAGAATGAGCAGTTCTTC
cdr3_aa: CAISGKQGVVKNEQFF

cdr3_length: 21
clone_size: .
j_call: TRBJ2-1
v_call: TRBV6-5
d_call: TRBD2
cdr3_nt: TGTGCCAGCAGTCCCTCCCTCACCGAACTAGCGGGAACGCGCTCCTACAATGAGCAATTCTTC
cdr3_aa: CASSPSLTELAGTRSYNEQFF

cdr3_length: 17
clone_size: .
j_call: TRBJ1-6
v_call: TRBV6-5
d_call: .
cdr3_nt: TGTGCCAGCAGTTACGATCGGGGGGCAGCGGATAATTCACCCTTCCACTTT
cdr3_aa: CASSYDRGAADNSPFHF

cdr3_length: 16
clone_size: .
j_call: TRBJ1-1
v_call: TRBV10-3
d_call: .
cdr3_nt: TGTACCATCTCAACGGTAAGGGGGTCCCAGAACACTGGAGCTTTCTTT
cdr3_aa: CTISTVRGSQNTGAFF

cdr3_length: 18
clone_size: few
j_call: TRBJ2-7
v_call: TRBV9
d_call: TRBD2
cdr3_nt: TGTGCCAGCAGCGAAGGGACTAGCGGTTTGGGATACTCCTACGAGCAGTACTTC
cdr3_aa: CASSEGTSGLGYSYEQYF

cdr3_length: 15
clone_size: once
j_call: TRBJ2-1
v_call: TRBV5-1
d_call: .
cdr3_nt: TGCGCCAGCAGCTTGGGTATGGGCTCCTACAGTGAGCAGTTCTTC
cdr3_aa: CASSLGMGSYSEQFF

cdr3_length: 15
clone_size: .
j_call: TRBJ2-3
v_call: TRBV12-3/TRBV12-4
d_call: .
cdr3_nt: TGTGCCAGCAGTATGGCGGCCCCAGGGGCAGATACGCAGTATTTT
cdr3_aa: CASSMAAPGADTQYF

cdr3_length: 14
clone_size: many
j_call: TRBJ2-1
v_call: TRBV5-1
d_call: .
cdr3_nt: TGCGCCAGCAGCTTGGCGGTGGGGGACAATGAGCAGTTCTTC
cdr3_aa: CASSLAVGDNEQFF

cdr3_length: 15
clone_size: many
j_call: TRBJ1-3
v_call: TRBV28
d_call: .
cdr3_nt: TGTGCCAGCGCCGGGGACGCCGGCTCTGGAAACACCATATATTTT
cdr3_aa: CASAGDAGSGNTIYF

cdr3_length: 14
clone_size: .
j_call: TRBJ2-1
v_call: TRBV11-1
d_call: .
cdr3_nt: TGTGTCAGCAGCCCGCGGGGCGGCCGCTATGAGCAGTTCTTC
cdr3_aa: CVSSPRGGRYEQFF

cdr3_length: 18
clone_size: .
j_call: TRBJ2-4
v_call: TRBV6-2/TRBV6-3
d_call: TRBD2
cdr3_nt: TGTACCAGCTGTTACGCTAGCGGGGCGGTGATAGCCAAAAACATTCAGTACTTC
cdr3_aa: CTSCYASGAVIAKNIQYF

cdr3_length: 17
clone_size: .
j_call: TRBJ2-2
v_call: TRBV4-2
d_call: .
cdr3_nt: TGTGCCAGCGGCCAAGATTCCAGAGGGTGGATTACCGGGGAGCTGTTTTTT
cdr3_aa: CASGQDSRGWITGELFF

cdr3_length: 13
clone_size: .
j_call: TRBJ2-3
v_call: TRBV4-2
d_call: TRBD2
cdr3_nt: TGTGTCAGCAGCCTGACTAGCACAGATACGCATTATTTT
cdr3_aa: CVSSLTSTDTHYF

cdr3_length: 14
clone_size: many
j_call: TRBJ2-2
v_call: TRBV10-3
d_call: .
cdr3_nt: TGTGCCATCAGTCCGGGAGTGGTCACCGGGGAGCTGTTTTTT
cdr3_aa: CAISPGVVTGELFF